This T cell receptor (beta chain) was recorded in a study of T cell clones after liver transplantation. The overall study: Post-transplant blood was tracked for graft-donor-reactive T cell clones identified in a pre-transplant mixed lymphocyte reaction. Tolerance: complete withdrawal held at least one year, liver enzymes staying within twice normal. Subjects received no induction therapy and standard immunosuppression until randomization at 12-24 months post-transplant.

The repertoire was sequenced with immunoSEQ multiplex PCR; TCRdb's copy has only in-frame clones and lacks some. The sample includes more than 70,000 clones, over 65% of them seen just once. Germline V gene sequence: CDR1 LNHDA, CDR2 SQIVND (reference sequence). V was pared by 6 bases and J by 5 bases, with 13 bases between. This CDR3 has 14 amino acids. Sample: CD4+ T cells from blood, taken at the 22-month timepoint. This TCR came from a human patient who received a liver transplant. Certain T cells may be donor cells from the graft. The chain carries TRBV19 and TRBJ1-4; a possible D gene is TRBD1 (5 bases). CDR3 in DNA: TGTGCCAGTAGAAGCAGGGTGAGAAATGAAAAACTGTTTTTT. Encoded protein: CASRSRVRNEKLFF.